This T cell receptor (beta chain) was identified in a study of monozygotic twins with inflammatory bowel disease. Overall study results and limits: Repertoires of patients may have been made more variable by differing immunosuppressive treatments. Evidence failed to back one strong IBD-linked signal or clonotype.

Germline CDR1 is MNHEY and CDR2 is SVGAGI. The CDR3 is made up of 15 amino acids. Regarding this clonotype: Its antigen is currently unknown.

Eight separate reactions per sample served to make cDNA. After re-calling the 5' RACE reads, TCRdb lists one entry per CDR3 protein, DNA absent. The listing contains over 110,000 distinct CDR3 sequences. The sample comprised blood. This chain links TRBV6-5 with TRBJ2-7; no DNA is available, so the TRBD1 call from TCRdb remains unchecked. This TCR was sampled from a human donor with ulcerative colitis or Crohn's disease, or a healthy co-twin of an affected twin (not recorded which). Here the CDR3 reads CASSSVMDRPDEQYF.